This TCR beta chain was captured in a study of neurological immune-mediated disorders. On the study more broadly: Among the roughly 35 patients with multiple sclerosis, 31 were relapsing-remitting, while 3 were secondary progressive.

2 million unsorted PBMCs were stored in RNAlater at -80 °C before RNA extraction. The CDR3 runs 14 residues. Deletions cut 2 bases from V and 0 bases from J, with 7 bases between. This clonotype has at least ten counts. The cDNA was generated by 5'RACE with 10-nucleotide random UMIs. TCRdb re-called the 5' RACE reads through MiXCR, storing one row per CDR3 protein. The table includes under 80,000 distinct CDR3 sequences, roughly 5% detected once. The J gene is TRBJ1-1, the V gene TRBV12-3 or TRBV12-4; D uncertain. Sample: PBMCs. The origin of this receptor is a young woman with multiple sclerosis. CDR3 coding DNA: TGTGCCAGCAGTTTACAACTGCTGAACACTGAAGCTTTCTTT. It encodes CASSLQLLNTEAFF.